These 23 T cell receptor beta chains were all obtained from the same sample, sequenced in a study of blood T cells in healthy people across ages. The authors ran a second PCR of 7 to 11 cycles using a sample-barcoded 5' primer and a J-beta primer mix. TCRdb re-analysed the 5' RACE reads in MiXCR, keeping a single row per CDR3 protein. The sample contains around 1.7 million distinct CDR3 sequences, 28% of which appear only once. The source material was blood. The receptors shown here come from a woman in her twenties or thirties in good health.

This clonotype was counted many times. The chain uses TRBV11-2 and TRBJ2-7; tentative D call: TRBD2 (5 bases). CDR1 is SGHAT, CDR2 FQNNGV, per germline. This CDR3 spans 12 amino acids. The V end was cut by 5 bases, the J end by 7 bases, with 12 bases between. The CDR3 spells CASSPLTGEQYF. CDR3 bases: TGTGCCAGCAGCCCCCTAACGGGGGAGCAGTACTTC.

The chain is built from TRBV5-4 and TRBJ2-1; 12 bases align to TRBD2. The J segment lost 14 bases and the V segment lost 4 bases, leaving 13 bases of the junction unmatched. Germline V gene data show CDR1 as SGHNT and CDR2 as YYREEE (reference sequence). The CDR3 is 15 residues long. The CDR3 DNA follows: TGTGCCAGCAGCACGGTGGCTAGCGGGGGGGCGATGGAGTTCTTC. It yields the protein CASSTVASGGAMEFF. Full variable domain (remainder filled in from reference TRBV5-4 and TRBJ2-1): ETGVTQSPTHLIKTRGQQVTLRCSSQSGHNTVSWYQQALGQGPQFIFQYYREEENGRGNFPPRFSGLQFPNYSSELNVNALELDDSALYLCASSTVASGGAMEFFGPGTRLTVL.

This clonotype was counted between two and nine times. The V and J genes are TRBV6-5 and TRBJ2-7, with 7 bases identical to TRBD1. Germline CDR1 and CDR2: MNHEY and SVGAGI. The CDR3 is 15 amino acids. V lost 0 bases to trimming and J lost 2 bases; unmatched junction nucleotides: 4. The CDR3 DNA sequence: TGTGCCAGCAGTTACTCGACAGGGTCCACCTACGAGCAGTACTTC. The encoded protein is CASSYSTGSTYEQYF.

As regards this clonotype: A much larger clone is a single base away; this may be a read error. The J gene is TRBJ2-7, the V gene TRBV12-3 or TRBV12-4; TRBD1 agrees at 8 bases. The CDR3 is made up of 14 amino acids. The CDR3 sequence: CAGSLGQAGHEQYF. In DNA, the CDR3 is TGTGCCGGCAGCCTGGGACAGGCAGGGCACGAGCAGTACTTC.

This chain links TRBV6-6 with TRBJ2-5, with D tentatively TRBD1 (5 bases). The J call may be incorrect, as the DNA end agrees better with TRBJ2-1. Per the germline V gene, CDR1 is MNHNY and CDR2 is SVGAGI (reference sequence). CDR3 length equals 14 residues. In DNA, the CDR3 is TGTGCCAGCAGAGACACACAGGACCAAGAGACCCAGTTCTTC. Its translation is CASRDTQDQETQFF.

This clonotype came up a few times. V gene TRBV11-2 combines with J gene TRBJ2-7, with D unresolved. The V and J ends lost 3 bases and 5 bases respectively, with 11 bases between them. The germline gives CDR1 SGHAT, CDR2 FQNNGV. The CDR3 contains 13 residues. CDR3 in amino acids: CASSLPLFHEQYF. The CDR3, as DNA: TGTGCCAGCAGCTTGCCTCTCTTCCACGAGCAGTACTTC.

This clonotype was seen a few times. This chain connects TRBV7-2 to TRBJ2-3; 13 bases are a match to TRBD2. V was clipped by 3 bases and J by 6 bases; unmatched bases: 6. The CDR3 runs to 16 residues. CDR1 is SGHTA and CDR2 is FQGNSA in the germline V gene. The CDR3 protein is CASSFWTSGGGDTQYF. CDR3 DNA: TGTGCCAGCAGCTTTTGGACTAGCGGGGGCGGGGATACGCAGTATTTT.

The chain has TRBV2 and TRBJ2-6; 10 bases are a match to TRBD2. In germline, CDR1 is SNHLY, CDR2 FYNNEI. V lost 9 bases, J lost 0 bases, and 11 bases stayed unmatched. The CDR3 spans 18 residues. CDR3 sequence reads: CARGLADLIGSGANVLTF. CDR3 sequence (DNA): TGTGCCAGAGGACTAGCGGACCTAATTGGCTCTGGGGCCAACGTCCTGACTTTC.

V gene TRBV29-1 combines with J gene TRBJ2-7, with a weak D call TRBD1 (5 bases). The CDR3 loop spans 12 amino acids. Trimming removed 5 bases from V and 3 bases from J, with 11 bases in between. The germline CDR1 and CDR2 sequences are SQVTM and ANQGSEA. CDR3 DNA: TGCAGCGTTCGACAGAGTAGCTACGAGCAGTACTTC. Protein product: CSVRQSSYEQYF.

In this sample, this clonotype turned up many times. The chain is built from TRBV5-5 and TRBJ2-5; D possibly corresponds to TRBD1 (5 bases). Deletions cut 4 bases from V and 0 bases from J, with 10 bases between. Germline V CDR1 and CDR2: SGHKS, YYEKEE (reference sequence). This CDR3 spans 14 amino acids. CDR3 amino acids: CASSADMYQETQYF. The CDR3 bases are TGTGCCAGCAGCGCGGACATGTACCAAGAGACCCAGTACTTC. Looking up the rest from reference TRBV5-5 and TRBJ2-5 gives the full variable domain: DAGVTQSPTHLIKTRGQQVTLRCSPISGHKSVSWYQQVLGQGPQFIFQYYEKEERGRGNFPDRFSARQFPNYSSELNVNALLLGDSALYLCASSADMYQETQYFGPGTRLLVL.

This clonotype was observed a handful of times. The V gene is TRBV28, the J gene TRBJ2-3, with D uncertain. Per the germline V gene, CDR1 is MDHEN and CDR2 is SYDVKM. This CDR3 is built from 16 residues. V was cut by 3 bases and J by 0 bases, with 13 bases left in between. The CDR3 is CASSFLSAFSTDTQYF. For the CDR3, the DNA is TGTGCCAGCAGTTTTTTATCAGCGTTCAGCACAGATACGCAGTATTTT.

V and J are TRBV2 and TRBJ2-5, with D perhaps TRBD2 (6 bases). CDR3 length: 15 amino acids. The V gene lost 8 bases and the J gene lost 11 bases, with 27 bases spanning the gap. Germline values: CDR1 SNHLY, CDR2 FYNNEI. CDR3 bases: TGTGCCAGCGACTTCTCGGCGGGGCCCTACAATGAGCAGTACTTC. Its translation is CASDFSAGPYNEQYF.

The V and J genes are TRBV10-3 and TRBJ2-3; TRBD2 might be the D (6 bases). V lost 2 bases to trimming and J lost 5 bases, with 11 bases between them. This CDR3 comprises 14 residues. Germline assignment: CDR1 ENHRY and CDR2 SYGVKD. The CDR3 region has the DNA TGTGCCATCAGTGAGGCGGCGGAGGGAGATACGCAGTATTTT. Amino acids: CAISEAAEGDTQYF.

The chain is built from TRBV11-2 and TRBJ1-6, with a tentative D call TRBD1 (6 bases). The CDR3 totals 19 residues. The V end was cut by 5 bases, the J end by 0 bases, with 20 bases between. Per the germline V gene, CDR1 is SGHAT and CDR2 is FQNNGV. CDR3 region: CASSNREIRLSSYNSPLHF. The CDR3 nucleotides are TGTGCCAGCAGCAACAGGGAAATTCGACTAAGCTCCTATAATTCACCCCTCCACTTT.

The sample holds a few counts of this clonotype. The chain couples TRBV4-1 to TRBJ1-4; 9 bases agree with TRBD1. The CDR3 length is 16 residues. Trimming removed 6 bases from V and 8 bases from J; junction bases left unmatched: 13. CDR1 MGHRA and CDR2 YSYEKL come from the germline V gene. For the CDR3, the DNA is TGCGCCAGCAGTACAACCGAGGGACAGGGAATCGAAAAACTGTTTTTT. Its translation is CASSTTEGQGIEKLFF.

J is TRBJ2-4 and V is TRBV3-1; weak D call: TRBD2 (5 bases). Germline CDR1 reads LGHDT; CDR2 reads YNNKEL (reference sequence). The CDR3 consists of 15 residues. V was clipped by 4 bases and J by 8 bases, with 18 bases between them. The CDR3 DNA sequence: TGTGCCAGCAGCCTAGGATCGGGGAGAGGTGACATTCAGTACTTC. This codes for CASSLGSGRGDIQYF. Using reference TRBV3-1 and TRBJ2-4 for the parts outside the CDR3, the full variable domain is DTAVSQTPKYLVTQMGNDKSIKCEQNLGHDTMYWYKQDSKKFLKIMFSYNNKELIINETVPNRFSPKSPDKAHLNLHINSLELGDSAVYFCASSLGSGRGDIQYFGAGTRLSVL.

As concerns this clonotype: An end of the junction does not agree with germline; a read error may underlie this. The chain has TRBV7-6 and TRBJ2-1, with 11 bases that match TRBD2. The CDR3 sequence is 13 residues long. Germline CDR1 and CDR2: SGHVS and FNYEAQ. The CDR3 DNA reads TGTGCCAGCAGCCGAGAGACTAGCGGGGAGCCGTTCTTC. The encoded protein is CASSRETSGEPFF. The entire variable domain, with the rest obtained from reference TRBV7-6 and TRBJ2-1, is as follows: GAGVSQSPRYKVTKRGQDVALRCDPISGHVSLYWYRQALGQGPEFLTYFNYEAQQDKSGLPNDRFSAERPEGSISTLTIQRTEQRDSAMYRCASSRETSGEPFFGPGTRLTVL.

This clonotype was counted ten times or more. A read error may account for a junction end that differs from germline. The chain recombines TRBV7-9 with TRBJ2-7; possible D gene TRBD2, 5 bases. The CDR3 covers 13 residues. CDR1 and CDR2 (germline): SEHNR, FQNEAQ (reference sequence). The CDR3 spells CASSLALGSEQYF. The CDR3 DNA reads as TGCGCCAGCAGCTTGGCCCTAGGGAGCGAGCAGTACTTC.

This clonotype was picked up a small number of times. The V and J genes are TRBV11-2 and TRBJ1-2, with D possibly being TRBD1 (5 bases). The CDR3 extends over 17 amino acids. Germline V gene data show CDR1 as SGHAT and CDR2 as FQNNGV. Trimming stripped 3 bases from V and 1 base from J, with 18 bases between. CDR3 nucleotides: TGTGCCAGCAGCTTGGACACTACAGCCGGTGGTAACTATGGCTACACCTTC. This translates into CASSLDTTAGGNYGYTF. Together with reference TRBV11-2 and TRBJ1-2, the CDR3 gives the full variable domain: EAGVAQSPRYKIIEKRQSVAFWCNPISGHATLYWYQQILGQGPKLLIQFQNNGVVDDSQLPKDRFSAERLKGVDSTLKIQPAKLEDSAVYLCASSLDTTAGGNYGYTFGSGTRLTVV.

This clonotype was found many times. The V and J genes are TRBV11-1 and TRBJ2-7; D unclear. The CDR3 has 16 amino acids. The germline V gene has CDR1 SGHAT and CDR2 FQDESV (reference sequence). Between the trimmed V and J ends, which lost 0 bases and 0 bases, there was a span of 12 bases. The CDR3 loop reads CASSLAGNLPSYEQYF. CDR3 in DNA: TGTGCCAGCAGCTTAGCCGGCAATCTCCCCTCCTACGAGCAGTACTTC.

The count of this clonotype is one. This sequence joins TRBV6-1 and TRBJ2-5; D is perhaps TRBD1 (5 bases). The CDR3 covers 14 residues. Trimming removed 6 bases from V and 4 bases from J, with 15 bases in between. Germline CDR1 and CDR2: MNHNS and SASEGT. The CDR3 DNA sequence: TGTGCCAGCAGCAGACAGACCGTCCGAGAGACCCAGTACTTC. Protein product: CASSRQTVRETQYF.

The rearrangement joins TRBV9 to TRBJ1-2, with no clear D. The CDR3 runs 12 residues. Germline-derived CDR1 and CDR2 are SGDLS and YYNGEE. V was shortened by 0 bases and J by 8 bases, with 8 bases between the two germline ends. CDR3 DNA: TGTGCCAGCAGCGTAGACATGGGGGGCTACACCTTC. It codes for CASSVDMGGYTF.

This clonotype has a handful of counts. The CDR3 DNA reads TGTGCCAGCAGTTTTGGGGGGAAGCCCCAGCATTTT. Translation gives CASSFGGKPQHF. The rearrangement joins TRBV7-2 to TRBJ1-5, with D perhaps TRBD1 (5 bases). The CDR3 is 12 amino acids. Trimming pared 6 bases from V and 8 bases from J, leaving 11 bases between. Germline CDR1 reads SGHTA; CDR2 reads FQGNSA.